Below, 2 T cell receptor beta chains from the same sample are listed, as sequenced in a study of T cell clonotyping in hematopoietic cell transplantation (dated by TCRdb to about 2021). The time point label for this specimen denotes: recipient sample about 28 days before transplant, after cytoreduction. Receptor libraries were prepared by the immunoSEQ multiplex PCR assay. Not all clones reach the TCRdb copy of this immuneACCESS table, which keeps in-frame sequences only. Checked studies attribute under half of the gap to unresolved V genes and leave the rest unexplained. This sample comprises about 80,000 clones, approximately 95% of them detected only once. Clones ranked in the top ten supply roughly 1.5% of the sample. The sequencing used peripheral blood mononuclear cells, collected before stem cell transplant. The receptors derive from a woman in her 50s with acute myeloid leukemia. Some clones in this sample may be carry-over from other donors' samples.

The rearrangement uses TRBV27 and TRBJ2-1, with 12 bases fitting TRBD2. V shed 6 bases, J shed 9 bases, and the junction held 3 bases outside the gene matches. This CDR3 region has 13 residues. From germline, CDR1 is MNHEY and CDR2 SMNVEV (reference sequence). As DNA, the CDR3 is TGTGCCAGCAGACTAGCGGGAGGAAGTGAGCAGTTCTTC. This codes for CASRLAGGSEQFF.

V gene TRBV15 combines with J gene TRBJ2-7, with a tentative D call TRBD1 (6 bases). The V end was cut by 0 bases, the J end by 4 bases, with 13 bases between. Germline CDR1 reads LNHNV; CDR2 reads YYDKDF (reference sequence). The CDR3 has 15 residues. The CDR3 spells CATSRDGARGYEQYF. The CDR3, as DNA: TGTGCCACCAGCAGAGATGGGGCTAGGGGGTACGAGCAGTACTTC.